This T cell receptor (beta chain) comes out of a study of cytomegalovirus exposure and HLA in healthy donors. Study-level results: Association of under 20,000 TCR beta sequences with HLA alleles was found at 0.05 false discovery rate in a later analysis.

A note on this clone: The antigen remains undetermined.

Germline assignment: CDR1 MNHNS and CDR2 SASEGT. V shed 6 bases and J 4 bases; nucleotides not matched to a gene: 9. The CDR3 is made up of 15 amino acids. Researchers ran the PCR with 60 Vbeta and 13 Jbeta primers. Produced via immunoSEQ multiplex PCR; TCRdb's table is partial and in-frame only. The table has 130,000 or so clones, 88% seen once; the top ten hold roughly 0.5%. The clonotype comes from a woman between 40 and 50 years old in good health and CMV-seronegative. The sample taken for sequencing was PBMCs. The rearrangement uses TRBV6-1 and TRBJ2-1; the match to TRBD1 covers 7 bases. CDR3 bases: TGTGCCAGCAGACGTGGAACAGGGGTGTACAATGAGCAGTTCTTC. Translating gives CASRRGTGVYNEQFF.